This TCR beta chain was observed in a study of blood T cell repertoires in COVID-19. Whole-study context: Both acute and convalescent COVID-19 samples were obtained from the United States, Italy and Spain.

Unmatched junction bases numbered 5, after V lost 4 bases and J lost 6 bases. The CDR3 totals 14 residues. Germline-derived CDR1 and CDR2 are PRHDT and FYEKMQ (reference sequence). Here immunoSEQ multiplex PCR was the method, and the copy in TCRdb shows in-frame clones only, minus some. The table lists some 200,000 clones, roughly 81% of them singletons. The source of this sequence is a woman aged 80 or over with COVID-19, enrolled during active disease. The rearrangement joins TRBV13 to TRBJ2-3; 9 nucleotides agree with TRBD1. Specimen: peripheral blood. CDR3 DNA: TGTGCCAGCAGCTCAGGGACAGGGTGGGATACGCAGTATTTT. Protein sequence: CASSSGTGWDTQYF.